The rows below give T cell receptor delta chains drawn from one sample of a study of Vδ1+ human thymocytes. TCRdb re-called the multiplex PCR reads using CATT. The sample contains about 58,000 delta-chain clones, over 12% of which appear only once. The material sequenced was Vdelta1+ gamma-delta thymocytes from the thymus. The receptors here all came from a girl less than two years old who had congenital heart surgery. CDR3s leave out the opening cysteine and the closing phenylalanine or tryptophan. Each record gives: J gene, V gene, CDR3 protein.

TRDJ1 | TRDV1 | ALGELVTRGSTYWGIYRATDKLI
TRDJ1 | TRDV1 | ALGEPRYRRRGRRWDTDKLI
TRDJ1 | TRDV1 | ALGELAFPRVTGGYVPYTDKLI
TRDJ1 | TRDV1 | ALGGRSWPYTDKLI
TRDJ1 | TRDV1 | ALGVPLNGPQVLGLYTDKLI
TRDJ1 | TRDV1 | ALGELTSPGWGIDKLI
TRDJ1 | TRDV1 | ALGELVNVTGRLAFRSGNPTDKLI
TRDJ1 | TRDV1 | ALGERARGPTRSYWGIWTDKLI
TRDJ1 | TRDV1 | ALGELSPWGMSTDKLI
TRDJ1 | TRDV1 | ALGEDPTGGVEGGPIRVPKLGDPNRYTDKLI